The 6 T cell receptor beta chains listed next were all sequenced from one sample in a study of T-cell memory formation after mild COVID-19. MiXCR was run by TCRdb on the 5' RACE reads, yielding one entry per CDR3 protein. The table shows 95,000 to 120,000 distinct CDR3 sequences, with roughly a sixth occurring only once. The specimen sequenced was PBMCs or a T cell subset sorted from them (not recorded which). The origin of the receptors is a man aged 18 to 30 who had mild COVID-19 (a few samples of this study predate the infection). Cell type and time point are not known.

The chain employs TRBV7-9 and TRBJ2-5; tentatively, D is TRBD1 or TRBD2 (5 bases each). Germline loops: CDR1 SEHNR, CDR2 FQNEAQ (reference sequence). The CDR3 has 14 residues. V was shortened by 7 bases and J by 1 base, with 13 bases between the two germline ends. CDR3 amino acids: CASTFGTTQETQYF. The CDR3 DNA follows: TGTGCCAGCACCTTCGGGACGACCCAAGAGACCCAGTACTTC.

This clonotype was seen a handful of times. The chain combines TRBV29-1 with TRBJ2-3, with TRBD2 identical over 14 bases. The CDR3 is 13 residues long. Germline V CDR1 and CDR2: SQVTM, ANQGSEA. The junction had 3 bases not matched to a gene; V was cut back by 7 bases and J by 6 bases. CDR3 loop: CSGGLAGGDTQYF. DNA for the CDR3: TGCAGCGGCGGACTAGCGGGGGGCGATACGCAGTATTTT.

This clonotype has a handful of counts. The CDR3 DNA is TGTGCTAGTGGTTTCCAGGCCGCGGATACGCAGTATTTT. Its translation is CASGFQAADTQYF. The chain recombines TRBV12-5 with TRBJ2-3, with D unresolved. CDR1 and CDR2 (germline): LGHNT, FRNRAP. Trimming removed 3 bases from V and 6 bases from J, with 10 bases in between. This CDR3 comprises 13 residues.

This clonotype has just a few counts. V usage is TRBV7-2 and J usage is TRBJ1-6; the match to TRBD1 covers 7 bases. The CDR3 runs to 19 residues. Germline V gene lookup returns CDR1 SGHTA and CDR2 FQGNSA. V lost 1 base to trimming and J lost 4 bases; unmatched junction nucleotides: 13. The CDR3 region is CASSLEFTGDGGYNSPLHF. CDR3 DNA: TGTGCCAGCAGCTTAGAGTTCACAGGGGATGGAGGGTATAATTCACCCCTCCACTTT.

This clonotype has ten or more counts. This chain uses TRBV2 with TRBJ2-7; no definite D call. The V end was cut by 3 bases, the J end by 2 bases, with 5 bases between. The CDR3 contains 12 residues. CDR1 SNHLY and CDR2 FYNNEI come from the germline V gene. The CDR3 nucleotides read TGTGCCAGCAGTGAGAACGCCTACGAGCAGTACTTC. Residues: CASSENAYEQYF.

In its sample, this clonotype was seen a few times. The DNA of the CDR3 is TGTGCCACCGCGGGCCGCCTCGACACCGGGGAGCTGTTTTTT. Its protein is CATAGRLDTGELFF. The chain has TRBV15 and TRBJ2-2, with a tentative D call TRBD2 (5 bases). Looked up from germline, CDR1 is LNHNV and CDR2 is YYDKDF (reference sequence). The V end was cut by 8 bases, the J end by 3 bases, with 13 bases between. The CDR3 length is 14 residues.